The TCR beta chain described here comes from a study of blood T cell repertoires in COVID-19. Study at large: The study drew acute and convalescent COVID-19 samples from the United States, Italy and Spain. PBMCs, B-cell-depleted T cells, or T cells were the source of the cDNA or gDNA that made up the material.

As processed by the authors: The authors estimated nucleated cell counts from reference gene primer amplification. Method: immunoSEQ multiplex PCR; TCRdb's copy keeps in-frame clones and lacks some. From that table come the V and J calls and clone size; the DNA was used to work out D and trimming. The sample has fewer than 350,000 clones, 90% seen once; the top ten hold roughly 6.8%. Looked up from germline, CDR1 is LNHDA and CDR2 is SQIVND (reference sequence). The CDR3 extends over 15 amino acids. Trimming pared 9 bases from V and 2 bases from J, leaving 19 bases between. This clonotype was sampled from a woman aged 30 to 39 with COVID-19, enrolled during active disease. The sample was peripheral blood. The chain carries TRBV19 and TRBJ1-1; TRBD1 is a possible D gene (6 bases). The CDR3 sequence: CASTATGPTNTEAFF. CDR3 sequence (DNA): TGTGCCAGCACTGCGACAGGACCGACAAACACTGAAGCTTTCTTT.